By frequency, the clone carrying this TCR beta chain registers medium-sized (0.01 to 0.1%). Its antigen is not known. The CDR3 sequence is 15 residues long. Per germline, CDR1 SGHRS and CDR2 YFSETQ. This entry is derived from a study of CXCR3-negative and CXCR3-positive naive CD8 T cells. Study-level results: Both of the naive subsets showed about the same high diversity, but memory CD8+ cells had much less.

Researchers prepared the TRB cDNA libraries using 5' RACE with UMI labels. Reprocessing the 5' RACE reads, TCRdb reports a single entry for every CDR3 protein and omits DNA. The repertoire table contains under 9,500 distinct CDR3 sequences. The chain employs TRBV5-1 and TRBJ2-1; checking the TCRdb D call of TRBD2 is not possible without DNA. Sequencing was performed on naive CXCR3- CD8+ T cells from blood. This sample's subset: CD45RO-CCR7+CD27+CD95- naive CD8+ T cells lacking CXCR3 (TNR3-). This TCR was sampled from a human donor in good health. Some clones in this sample may be carry-over from other donors' samples. CDR3 residues: CASSFLAGGVNEQFF.